These T cell receptor beta chains were read from a single sample in a study of T cell responses to AZD1222 COVID-19 vaccine. This table comes from immunoSEQ multiplex PCR, and its TCRdb copy is limited to in-frame clones, with some not included. The data hold about 89,000 clones, with about 82% observed a single time. The sample here was peripheral blood, taken 28 days after the second AZD1222 dose. The receptor set was obtained from an adult who received the AZD1222 COVID-19 vaccine. CDR3s leave out the opening cysteine and the closing phenylalanine or tryptophan. Each record gives: J gene, V gene, CDR3 length, CDR3 protein.

TRBJ2-1,TRBV2,11,ATLPQGLGEQF
TRBJ1-2,TRBV5-1,11,ASSLDGDYGYT
TRBJ1-4,TRBV6-5,13,ASSRGQGGSEKLF
TRBJ2-1,TRBV13,12,ASSGRGEVNEQF
TRBJ2-7,TRBV7-2,12,ASSLESGVGEQY
TRBJ2-1,TRBV5-1,13,ASIGGGSSYNEQF
TRBJ2-2,TRBV5-4,14,ASSMGLPANTGELF
TRBJ1-5,TRBV5-1,12,ASSTGTGYQPQH
TRBJ1-1,TRBV5-8,16,AHKGGRTGGFLNTEAF
TRBJ2-5,TRBV7-2,13,ASSPNGGGQETQY
TRBJ2-7,TRBV30,13,AWSGVGPWNYEQY
TRBJ2-7,TRBV5-1,11,ASSLGWGAEQY
TRBJ1-1,TRBV4-1,14,ASSPRPRPGDTEAF
TRBJ2-2,TRBV7-8,13,ASRPGQAYTGELF